The 14 T cell receptor beta chains presented below share a single source sample, sequenced in a study of a mutant IDH1 vaccine in newly diagnosed glioma. Measured with immunoSEQ multiplex PCR; TCRdb has only the in-frame clones, and not every one. The table includes fewer than 55,000 clones, around 86% detected once. The time point is: week 35, safety follow-up. All doses held 300 ug of mutant IDH1 20-mer peptide, with topical imiquimod. Antigen specificity for these receptors is unknown. Specimen: PBMCs, collected from a glioma patient whose treatment included an IDH1 peptide vaccine. The receptors derive from a woman in her forties with glioma. Some clones in this sample may be carry-over from other donors' samples.

This clone was seen a few times. The chain employs TRBV7-8 and TRBJ1-2; no firm D call. The CDR3 has 14 residues. Germline V lookup: CDR1 SGHVS, CDR2 FQNEAQ. With 3 bases removed from V and 7 bases from J, the gap between germline ends came to 15 bases. In DNA form, the CDR3 reads TGTGCCAGCAGCTTCGGATCTGGACTGGGTGGCTACACCTTC. This translates into CASSFGSGLGGYTF.

This chain links TRBV11-2 with TRBJ2-7; 10 nucleotides line up with TRBD2. The germline V gene has CDR1 SGHAT and CDR2 FQNNGV. V trimming: 1 base; J trimming: 6 bases; junction bases outside the gene matches: 9. The CDR3 has 16 amino acids. CDR3 region: CASSLARLAGVSEQYF. In nucleotides, the CDR3 is TGTGCCAGCAGCTTAGCACGGCTAGCGGGAGTATCCGAGCAGTACTTC.

This CDR3 is CASSSGGLAFTYEQYF. For the CDR3, the DNA is TGCGCCAGCAGCTCAGGGGGCCTAGCGTTCACCTACGAGCAGTACTTC. This chain uses TRBV5-1 with TRBJ2-7; 8 bases agree with TRBD1. CDR1 is SGHRS, CDR2 YFSETQ, per germline. Trimming removed 3 bases from V and 2 bases from J; junction bases left unmatched: 10. The CDR3 spans 16 residues.

This clone was seen a few times. The J gene is TRBJ2-1, the V gene TRBV5-4; no firm D call. The ends were cut back, 2 bases at V and 9 bases at J, with 12 bases in the middle. Germline CDR1 SGHNT, CDR2 YYREEE (reference sequence). This CDR3 is built from 13 residues. In DNA form, the CDR3 reads TGTGCCAGCAGCTTTGGTACAGTCGGTGAGCAGTTCTTC. Translating gives CASSFGTVGEQFF. Complete variable domain (other parts from reference TRBV5-4 and TRBJ2-1): ETGVTQSPTHLIKTRGQQVTLRCSSQSGHNTVSWYQQALGQGPQFIFQYYREEENGRGNFPPRFSGLQFPNYSSELNVNALELDDSALYLCASSFGTVGEQFFGPGTRLTVL.

The V call is TRBV5-6, the J call TRBJ2-7; D gene ambiguous. The length of the CDR3 is 17 residues. The germline V and J ends were trimmed by 1 base and 0 bases, with 17 bases remaining between them. Germline CDR1 is SGHDT and CDR2 is YYEEEE. CDR3 sequence: CASSLSSRSLFSYEQYF. CDR3 in DNA: TGTGCCAGCAGCTTGAGTTCCCGCAGCCTCTTCTCCTACGAGCAGTACTTC.

This chain links TRBV7-9 with TRBJ1-2, with 10 nucleotides matching TRBD1. This CDR3 spans 17 amino acids. The germline CDR1 and CDR2 sequences are SEHNR and FQNEAQ (reference sequence). The ends lost 1 base at V and 2 bases at J; junction bases unmatched: 7. The CDR3 sequence is CASSLVGQGVDNYGYTF. The CDR3 DNA follows: TGTGCCAGCAGCTTAGTAGGACAGGGGGTAGACAACTATGGCTACACCTTC.

The rearrangement links TRBV6-6 to TRBJ1-1, with D possibly TRBD1 on 5 matching bases. Trimming left V 2 bases short and J 1 base short, with 5 bases between. Germline V gene lookup returns CDR1 MNHNY and CDR2 SVGAGI (reference sequence). The CDR3 spans 13 residues. CDR3: CASSYGGNTEAFF. CDR3 in DNA: TGTGCCAGCAGTTACGGGGGGAACACTGAAGCTTTCTTT.

J is TRBJ2-5 and V is TRBV5-1; the D gene is possibly TRBD2 (5 bases). This CDR3 comprises 17 residues. Trimming took off 3 bases at V and 5 bases at J, with 23 bases between the two ends. Germline CDR1 reads SGHRS; CDR2 reads YFSETQ. This CDR3 reads CASSSLRLGEEGETQYF. The DNA for the CDR3 is TGCGCCAGCAGCTCCCTTAGGTTGGGAGAGGAAGGGGAGACCCAGTACTTC.

This clone turned up a few times. The chain recombines TRBV11-3 with TRBJ2-7, with 7 bases lining up with TRBD1. Germline assignment: CDR1 SGHNT and CDR2 YENEEA. V lost 7 bases, J lost 2 bases, and 5 bases stayed unmatched. The CDR3 spans 13 residues. CDR3 sequence: CASTQGNPYEQYF. The DNA for the CDR3 is TGTGCCAGCACACAGGGGAACCCCTACGAGCAGTACTTC.

The chain uses TRBV13 and TRBJ1-2; D remains ambiguous. The germline CDR1 and CDR2 sequences are PRHDT and FYEKMQ (reference sequence). Trimming removed 3 bases at V and 6 bases at J, with 8 bases between. The CDR3 sequence is 12 residues long. The CDR3 loop is CASSFSSNGYTF. CDR3 nucleotides: TGTGCCAGCAGCTTCTCTAGTAATGGCTACACCTTC.

The chain recombines TRBV28 with TRBJ1-1; D gene ambiguous. The V and J ends lost 6 bases and 0 bases respectively, with 14 bases between them. The germline gives CDR1 MDHEN, CDR2 SYDVKM. CDR3 size: 15 residues. This CDR3 reads CASSGNRRMNTEAFF. The CDR3 DNA is TGTGCCAGCAGCGGGAACAGAAGAATGAACACTGAAGCTTTCTTT.

The V gene is TRBV10-3, the J gene TRBJ1-1, with a possible D match to TRBD1 (6 bases). The CDR3 loop spans 14 amino acids. Germline CDR1 reads ENHRY; CDR2 reads SYGVKD. The V gene lost 9 bases and the J gene lost 1 base, with 15 bases spanning the gap. Here the CDR3 reads CAISEGVWNTEAFF. CDR3 DNA: TGTGCCATTTCGGAGGGGGTTTGGAACACTGAAGCTTTCTTT.

The chain is built from TRBV4-1 and TRBJ2-3, with TRBD2 matching 9 bases. CDR1 and CDR2 from the germline V gene are MGHRA and YSYEKL. The CDR3 extends over 18 amino acids. Trimming took 3 bases from V and 1 from J; bases not matched to a gene: 11. The CDR3 nucleotides are TGCGCCAGCAGCCACGCTGCAGCGGGGGGCGGGGGCACAGATACGCAGTATTTT. As protein: CASSHAAAGGGGTDTQYF.

The CDR3 nucleotides are TGTGCCAGCAGTTCGGCAGGGGAGACCCAGTACTTC. Its protein product is CASSSAGETQYF. This sequence joins TRBV27 and TRBJ2-5, with D possibly being TRBD1 (5 bases). Per germline, CDR1 MNHEY and CDR2 SMNVEV (reference sequence). V lost 4 bases to trimming and J lost 5 bases, with 8 bases between them. CDR3 length: 12 residues.